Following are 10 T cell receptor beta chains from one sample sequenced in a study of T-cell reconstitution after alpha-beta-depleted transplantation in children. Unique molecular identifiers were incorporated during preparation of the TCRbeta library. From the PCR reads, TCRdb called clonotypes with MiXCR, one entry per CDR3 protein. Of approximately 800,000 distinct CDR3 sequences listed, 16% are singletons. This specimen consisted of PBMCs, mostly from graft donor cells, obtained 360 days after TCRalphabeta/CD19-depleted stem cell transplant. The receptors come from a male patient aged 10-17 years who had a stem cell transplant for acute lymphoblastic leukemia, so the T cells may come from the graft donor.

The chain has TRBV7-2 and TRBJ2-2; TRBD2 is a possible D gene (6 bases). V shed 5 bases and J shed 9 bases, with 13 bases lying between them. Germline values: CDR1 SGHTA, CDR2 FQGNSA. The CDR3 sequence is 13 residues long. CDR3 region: CASSLRGGRELFF. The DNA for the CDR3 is TGTGCCAGCAGCCTTAGGGGAGGCCGGGAGCTGTTTTTT.

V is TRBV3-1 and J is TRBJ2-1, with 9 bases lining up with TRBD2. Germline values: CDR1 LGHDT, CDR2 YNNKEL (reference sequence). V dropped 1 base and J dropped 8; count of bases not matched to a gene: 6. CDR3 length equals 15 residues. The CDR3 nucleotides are TGTGCCAGCAGCCAAGCCCTCGCGGGAGGGCATGAGCAGTTCTTC. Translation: CASSQALAGGHEQFF.

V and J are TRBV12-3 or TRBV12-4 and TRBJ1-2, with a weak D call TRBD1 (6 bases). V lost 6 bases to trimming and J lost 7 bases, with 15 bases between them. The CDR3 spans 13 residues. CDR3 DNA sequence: TGTGCCAGCAGGGGGGGGGCCTCGGGTGGCTACACCTTC. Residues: CASRGGASGGYTF.

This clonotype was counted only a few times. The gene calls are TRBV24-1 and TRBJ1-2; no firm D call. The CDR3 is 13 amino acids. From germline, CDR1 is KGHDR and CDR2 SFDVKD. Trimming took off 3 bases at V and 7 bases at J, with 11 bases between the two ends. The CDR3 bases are TGTGCCACCAGTGATCGCATAAGGGCTGGCTACACCTTC. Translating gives CATSDRIRAGYTF.

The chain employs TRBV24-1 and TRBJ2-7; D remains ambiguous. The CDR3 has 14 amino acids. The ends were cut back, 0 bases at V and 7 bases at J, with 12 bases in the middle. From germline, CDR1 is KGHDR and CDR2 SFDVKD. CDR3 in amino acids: CATSDLSTGKEQYF. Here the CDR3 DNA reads TGTGCCACCAGTGATTTGAGTACGGGCAAAGAGCAGTACTTC.

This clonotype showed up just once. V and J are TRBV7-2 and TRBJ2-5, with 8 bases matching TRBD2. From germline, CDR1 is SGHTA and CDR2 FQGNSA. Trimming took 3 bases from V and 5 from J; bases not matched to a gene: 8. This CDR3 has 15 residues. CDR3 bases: TGTGCCAGCAGCTTGGGAGCGGGAGCGAAGGAGACCCAGTACTTC. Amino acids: CASSLGAGAKETQYF.

CDR3 protein: CASIGRREVPGELFF. DNA of the CDR3: TGCGCCAGCATAGGTCGGCGGGAGGTCCCCGGGGAGCTGTTTTTT. The chain recombines TRBV5-1 with TRBJ2-2, with 8 bases aligning to TRBD2. This CDR3 is built from 15 residues. V lost 6 bases, J lost 6 bases, and 10 bases stayed unmatched. Germline-derived CDR1 and CDR2 are SGHRS and YFSETQ.

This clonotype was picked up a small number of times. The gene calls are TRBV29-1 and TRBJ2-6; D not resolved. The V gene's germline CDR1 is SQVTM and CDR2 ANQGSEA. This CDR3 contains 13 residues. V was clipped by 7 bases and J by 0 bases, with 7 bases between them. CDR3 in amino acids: CSAPDSGANVLTF. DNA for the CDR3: TGCAGCGCCCCGGACTCTGGGGCCAACGTCCTGACTTTC.

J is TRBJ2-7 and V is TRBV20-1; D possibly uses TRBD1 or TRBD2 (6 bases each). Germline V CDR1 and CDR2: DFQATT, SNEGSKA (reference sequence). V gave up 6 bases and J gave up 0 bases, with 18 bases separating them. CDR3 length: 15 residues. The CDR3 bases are TGCAGTGCCGCAGGGGTGGAGGGATACTCCTACGAGCAGTACTTC. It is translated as CSAAGVEGYSYEQYF.

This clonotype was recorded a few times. The CDR3 reads CASATTGTGALNQPQHF. The CDR3 coding sequence is TGTGCCAGCGCGACCACCGGGACAGGGGCCCTCAATCAGCCCCAGCATTTT. The V call is TRBV12-3 or TRBV12-4, the J call TRBJ1-5; 10 bases are shared with TRBD1. The V segment lost 8 bases and the J segment 3 bases; nucleotides outside the gene matches: 13. The CDR3 length is 17 residues.